Listed here are 23 T cell receptor beta chains from one sample, sequenced in a study of T-cell reconstitution after alpha-beta-depleted transplantation in children. For TCRbeta, the library was prepared with unique molecular identifiers. TCRdb ran MiXCR on the PCR reads and lists one entry per CDR3 protein. This table holds 500,000 or so distinct CDR3 sequences, about 31% found once. The sequencing used PBMCs from the stem cell graft donor, collected from the stem cell graft. These receptors were obtained from a human donor who donated a stem cell graft to a child with aplastic anemia.

The rearrangement uses TRBV18 and TRBJ2-2; D call uncertain. The CDR3 consists of 13 residues. CDR1 and CDR2 (germline): KGHSH, LQKENI. The V and J ends lost 6 bases and 4 bases respectively, with 9 bases between them. CDR3: CASSVERTGELFF. CDR3 nucleotides: TGTGCCAGCTCCGTGGAGCGCACCGGGGAGCTGTTTTTT.

This clonotype was detected a few times. The CDR3 DNA reads TGTGCCAGCAGTTACCACCGTCGGGCCAGACAGAGGGGTGGCTACACCTTC. This encodes CASSYHRRARQRGGYTF. This rearrangement joins TRBV6-5 to TRBJ1-2; the D gene is possibly TRBD1 (5 bases). Deletions cut 2 bases from V and 7 bases from J, with 23 bases between. The CDR3 totals 17 residues. Germline CDR1 reads MNHEY; CDR2 reads SVGAGI.

The chain carries TRBV20-1 and TRBJ2-6; D is ambiguous. The CDR3 is made up of 14 amino acids. Looked up from germline, CDR1 is DFQATT and CDR2 is SNEGSKA (reference sequence). Trimming cost V 4 bases and J 0 bases, with 7 bases left between them. The CDR3 reads CSATGPSGANVLTF. As DNA, the CDR3 is TGCAGTGCTACAGGACCCTCTGGGGCCAACGTCCTGACTTTC.

This clonotype came up a few times. The chain uses TRBV30 and TRBJ2-1; D might be TRBD1 or TRBD2, each matching 5 bases. Germline V gene data show CDR1 as GTSNPN and CDR2 as SVGIG (reference sequence). This CDR3 has 14 amino acids. Trimming cost V 5 bases and J 11 bases, with 22 bases left between them. The CDR3 DNA is TGTGCCTGGTCGGATGTCAGCCCCCTGGGACAGCAGTTCTTC. It codes for CAWSDVSPLGQQFF. Filled out from reference TRBV30 and TRBJ2-1, the complete variable domain reads SQTIHQWPATLVQPVGSPLSLECTVEGTSNPNLYWYRQAAGRGLQLLFYSVGIGQISSEVPQNLSASRPQDRQFILSSKKLLLSDSGFYLCAWSDVSPLGQQFFGPGTRLTVL.

The rearrangement uses TRBV5-1 and TRBJ1-4; D remains ambiguous. Trimming pared 3 bases from V and 3 bases from J, leaving 6 bases between. The germline gives CDR1 SGHRS, CDR2 YFSETQ. The CDR3 runs to 13 residues. The CDR3, as DNA: TGCGCCAGCAGCTACAACCCTAATGAAAAACTGTTTTTT. Its translation: CASSYNPNEKLFF.

The rearrangement links TRBV5-6 to TRBJ2-7; the D is unclear. The CDR3 totals 15 residues. CDR1 and CDR2 (germline): SGHDT, YYEEEE. V shed 6 bases and J shed 0 bases, with 16 bases lying between them. The CDR3 here is CASKLGFLGSYEQYF. CDR3 coding DNA: TGTGCCAGCAAGTTAGGGTTTCTTGGCTCCTACGAGCAGTACTTC.

A few counts support this clonotype. The gene calls are TRBV5-1 and TRBJ1-2; weak D call: TRBD1 (5 bases). Trimming removed 0 bases from V and 4 bases from J, with 19 bases in between. Germline V gives CDR1 SGHRS, CDR2 YFSETQ. The CDR3 spans 17 residues. CDR3 bases: TGCGCCAGCAGCTTGGGCGAACTCGGGGGATCGTTCTATGGCTACACCTTC. This gives the protein CASSLGELGGSFYGYTF.

This clonotype was picked up many times. The V call is TRBV10-2, the J call TRBJ2-5, with a weak D call TRBD2 (5 bases). Germline V gives CDR1 WSHSY, CDR2 SAAADI. The CDR3 spans 14 residues. V was cut by 0 bases and J by 4 bases, with 9 bases left in between. As DNA, the CDR3 is TGCGCCAGCAGTGAGTCGTCGGGGTCAGAGACCCAGTACTTC. Residues: CASSESSGSETQYF.

The CDR3 region has the DNA TGTGCCAGCACCATACGACAGACCTATGGCTACACCTTC. Translated: CASTIRQTYGYTF. J is TRBJ1-2 and V is TRBV12-3 or TRBV12-4, with D perhaps TRBD1 (5 bases). This CDR3 region has 13 residues. V dropped 7 bases and J dropped 4 bases, with 13 bases sitting between them.

CDR3 DNA: TGCAGTGCTAGTCACTGGGGGCCTAGCGGGACTAACAATGAGCAGTTCTTC. Translation gives CSASHWGPSGTNNEQFF. The chain carries TRBV20-1 and TRBJ2-1; 9 bases line up with TRBD2. In germline, CDR1 is DFQATT, CDR2 SNEGSKA (reference sequence). After removal of 3 bases from V and 5 bases from J, the junction contained 14 bases not matched to a gene. The CDR3 covers 17 residues.

V gene TRBV20-1 combines with J gene TRBJ2-5, with TRBD1 as a possible D gene (6 bases). The CDR3 spans 14 residues. Trimming cost V 3 bases and J 1 base, with 12 bases left between them. CDR1 is DFQATT and CDR2 is SNEGSKA in the germline V gene (reference sequence). In DNA form, the CDR3 reads TGCAGTGCTAGCGAGCAGGGGTCCCAAGAGACCCAGTACTTC. Its protein is CSASEQGSQETQYF.

J is TRBJ2-1 and V is TRBV20-1; TRBD1 or TRBD2 may be the D gene (6 bases each). In germline, CDR1 is DFQATT, CDR2 SNEGSKA (reference sequence). The V and J ends lost 4 bases and 6 bases respectively, with 16 bases between them. The CDR3 totals 14 residues. CDR3 in amino acids: CSAITGARGNEQFF. DNA of the CDR3: TGCAGTGCTATAACGGGAGCCAGGGGCAATGAGCAGTTCTTC.

V gene TRBV19 combines with J gene TRBJ2-7; tentatively, D is TRBD1 (6 bases). The V end lost 1 base, the J end lost 2 bases, and 12 bases lay between the germline ends. Germline CDR1 and CDR2: LNHDA and SQIVND (reference sequence). The CDR3 covers 15 residues. CDR3 bases: TGTGCCAGTAGTATAGGGACAGCCAGACCCTACGAGCAGTACTTC. Its protein is CASSIGTARPYEQYF.

The chain is built from TRBV10-1 and TRBJ2-3; D perhaps matches TRBD2 (6 bases). CDR3 size: 14 residues. Germline V gene lookup returns CDR1 WNHNN and CDR2 SYGVQD (reference sequence). Trimming pared 4 bases from V and 2 bases from J, leaving 10 bases between. The CDR3 DNA is TGCGCCAGCAGTGGGTTGCGGGACACAGATACGCAGTATTTT. Translating it yields CASSGLRDTDTQYF.

The chain joins TRBV12-3 or TRBV12-4 to TRBJ1-4; D gene ambiguous. Trimming shortened V by 5 bases and J by 5 bases, and 9 bases separated the two germline ends. This CDR3 has 13 amino acids. In DNA, the CDR3 is TGTGCCAGCAGTATTAGCAGGAATGAAAAACTGTTTTTT. It yields the protein CASSISRNEKLFF.

This chain joins TRBV5-1 and TRBJ2-3; D unresolved. Looked up from germline, CDR1 is SGHRS and CDR2 is YFSETQ. The CDR3 is made up of 14 amino acids. The V gene lost 3 bases and the J gene lost 1 base, with 9 bases spanning the gap. The CDR3 coding sequence is TGCGCCAGCAGCTCTCAGGATCGCACAGATACGCAGTATTTT. Residues: CASSSQDRTDTQYF.

V and J are TRBV7-8 and TRBJ1-1; tentative D call: TRBD1 (5 bases). CDR3 length equals 16 residues. The ends were cut back, 3 bases at V and 4 bases at J, with 18 bases in the middle. Looked up from germline, CDR1 is SGHVS and CDR2 is FQNEAQ. CDR3 nucleotides: TGTGCCAGCAGCTTTCGGGGCGGCGCTATGGGCACTGAAGCTTTCTTT. Protein product: CASSFRGGAMGTEAFF. The whole variable domain, filled in from reference TRBV7-8 and TRBJ1-1, reads GAGVSQSPRYKVAKRGQDVALRCDPISGHVSLFWYQQALGQGPEFLTYFQNEAQLDKSGLPSDRFFAERPEGSVSTLKIQRTQQEDSAVYLCASSFRGGAMGTEAFFGQGTRLTVV.

The table lists this clonotype with a few counts. The genes are TRBV6-4 and TRBJ2-2; 8 bases are a match to TRBD2. Germline assignment: CDR1 MRHNA and CDR2 SNTAGT. Germline trimming cut 6 bases from V and 6 bases from J; bases unmatched to any gene: 6. The CDR3 has 14 residues. The CDR3 here is CASRREEKAGELFF. The CDR3 DNA follows: TGTGCCAGCAGGCGGGAGGAGAAGGCCGGGGAGCTGTTTTTT.

The J gene is TRBJ2-7, the V gene TRBV11-2, with a weak D call TRBD1 (5 bases). The CDR3 consists of 15 residues. The germline V gene encodes CDR1 SGHAT and CDR2 FQNNGV. V was pared by 1 base and J by 2 bases, with 12 bases between. CDR3 DNA sequence: TGTGCCAGCAGCTTAGGTTCAGGGAATCCCTACGAGCAGTACTTC. Amino acid sequence: CASSLGSGNPYEQYF.

This chain connects TRBV6-1 to TRBJ2-5; D is possibly TRBD1 (6 bases). V was trimmed by 3 bases and J by 5 bases, leaving 22 bases between them. The CDR3 is 17 amino acids. Germline lookup yields CDR1 MNHNS and CDR2 SASEGT. As DNA, the CDR3 is TGTGCCAGCAGTGACGCACCAACAGGGTTCGATGGGGAGACCCAGTACTTC. Translation gives CASSDAPTGFDGETQYF.

This chain uses TRBV9 with TRBJ2-1; the D gene is possibly TRBD2 (5 bases). This CDR3 is 14 amino acids long. V dropped 6 bases and J dropped 8 bases, with 18 bases sitting between them. Germline V gene lookup returns CDR1 SGDLS and CDR2 YYNGEE. The CDR3 region has the DNA TGTGCCAGCACCCCTAGCCCCACCATCGATGAGCAGTTCTTC. This gives the protein CASTPSPTIDEQFF.

The chain uses TRBV29-1 and TRBJ2-6; D call uncertain. Germline lookup yields CDR1 SQVTM and CDR2 ANQGSEA. The V end was cut by 4 bases, the J end by 2 bases, with 12 bases between. The CDR3 length is 15 residues. CDR3 in amino acids: CSVGIRAAGANVLTF. Here the CDR3 DNA reads TGCAGCGTTGGGATAAGGGCTGCTGGGGCCAACGTCCTGACTTTC.

V gene TRBV5-1 combines with J gene TRBJ1-5; no clear D. Germline loops: CDR1 SGHRS, CDR2 YFSETQ. The CDR3 length is 17 residues. V was trimmed by 0 bases and J by 2 bases, leaving 15 bases between them. This chain's CDR3 is CASSLVALTSGNQPQHF. CDR3 bases: TGCGCCAGCAGCTTGGTAGCCTTAACGTCGGGCAATCAGCCCCAGCATTTT.